A selection of T cell receptor beta chains follows, all from one sample in a study of cytomegalovirus exposure and HLA in healthy donors. Libraries were prepared by immunoSEQ multiplex PCR; TCRdb keeps only in-frame clonotypes and omits some of them. Here the sample table reports 140,000 to 150,000 clones. Sequenced sample: PBMCs. The receptors here all came from a woman in her 50s in good health and CMV-seronegative. Each CDR3 is given with its conserved first and last residue. The D gene is left open where the match is weak.

>TRBV9|TRBD1|TRBJ1-4|16
CASSALTGTANEKLFF
TGTGCCAGCAGCGCCCTGACAGGGACGGCTAATGAAAAACTGTTTTTT
>TRBV2|TRBD1|TRBJ2-7|15
CASSEGAGGTYEQYF
TGTGCCAGCAGTGAAGGGGCAGGGGGCACCTACGAGCAGTACTTC
>TRBV19|-|TRBJ2-3|13
CAHPPGETDTQYF
TGTGCCCACCCCCCAGGGGAAACAGATACGCAGTATTTT
>TRBV7-9|-|TRBJ1-5|16
CASSLIVTGPNQPQHF
TGTGCCAGCAGCTTAATTGTGACAGGACCCAATCAGCCCCAGCATTTT
>TRBV19|-|TRBJ2-5|14
CASSIGAAQETQYF
TGTGCCAGTAGTATAGGGGCTGCGCAAGAGACCCAGTACTTC
>TRBV30|-|TRBJ2-7|12
CAWRIDSYEQYF
TGTGCCTGGAGGATAGACTCCTACGAGCAGTACTTC
>TRBV9|-|TRBJ2-2|16
CASSSSRGVYTGELFF
TGTGCCAGCAGCTCCTCCCGGGGTGTGTACACCGGGGAGCTGTTTTTT
>TRBV6-5|TRBD1|TRBJ1-3|16
CASSLDRTLSGNTIYF
TGTGCCAGCAGTTTGGACAGGACCTTATCTGGAAACACCATATATTTT
>TRBV2|TRBD2|TRBJ2-7|16
CASKRGSGGATYEQYF
TGTGCCAGCAAAAGGGGTAGCGGGGGGGCCACCTACGAGCAGTACTTC
>TRBV10-3|TRBD2|TRBJ2-7|16
CAISESLSGRAGEQYF
TGTGCCATCAGTGAGTCATTGAGCGGGAGGGCGGGGGAGCAGTACTTC
>TRBV6-1|TRBD2|TRBJ2-4|13
CASSESGVDIQYF
TGTGCCAGCAGTGAAAGCGGGGTGGACATTCAGTACTTC
>TRBV15|TRBD2|TRBJ2-3|16
CATSRTAAGGTDTQYF
TGTGCCACCAGCAGGACGGCAGCGGGGGGCACAGATACGCAGTATTTT
>TRBV5-4|-|TRBJ2-5|14
CASSLQGNQETQYF
TGTGCCAGCAGTTTACAGGGAAACCAAGAGACCCAGTACTTC
>TRBV19|TRBD1|TRBJ1-3|15
CASSWGQRLGNTIYF
TGTGCCAGTAGTTGGGGACAGCGTCTGGGGAACACCATATATTTT
>TRBV4-2|TRBD2|TRBJ2-7|16
CASSQDPRGGHYEQYF
TGTGCCAGCAGCCAAGATCCACGGGGGGGCCACTACGAGCAGTACTTC
>TRBV4-1|TRBD2|TRBJ2-5|15
CASSLILGREGTQYF
TGCGCCAGCAGTCTTATATTGGGGAGGGAAGGGACCCAGTACTTC
>TRBV7-2|TRBD2|TRBJ2-7|15
CASSLVGTNHYEQYF
TGTGCCAGCAGCTTGGTCGGGACTAACCACTACGAGCAGTACTTC
>TRBV28|-|TRBJ2-3|13
CASSSFRGDTQYF
TGTGCCAGCAGTTCCTTTCGGGGGGATACGCAGTATTTT
>TRBV4-2|TRBD1|TRBJ1-4|15
CASSQDGTDNEKLFF
TGTGCCAGCAGCCAGGACGGGACAGATAATGAAAAACTGTTTTTT
>TRBV28|TRBD1|TRBJ2-7|14
CASSSGTGDREQYF
TGTGCCAGCAGCTCCGGGACAGGGGACCGCGAGCAGTACTTC
>TRBV5-4|TRBD1|TRBJ1-6|16
CASSFGTGAYNSPLHF
TGTGCCAGCAGCTTCGGGACAGGGGCTTATAATTCACCCCTCCACTTT
>TRBV11-3|-|TRBJ2-3|15
CASSLGSRGFDTQYF
TGTGCCAGCAGCTTAGGTTCTCGAGGCTTTGATACGCAGTATTTT
>TRBV28|TRBD2|TRBJ2-4|17
CASSETTSAPVKNIQYF
TGTGCCAGCAGCGAGACGACTAGCGCTCCAGTCAAAAACATTCAGTACTTC
>TRBV7-7|-|TRBJ2-5|13
CASSLERDGTQYF
TGTGCTAGCAGCTTAGAACGGGATGGGACCCAGTACTTC
>TRBV7-6|-|TRBJ2-6|18
CASSPEPGQNSGANVLTF
TGTGCCAGCAGCCCCGAACCAGGACAGAACTCTGGGGCCAACGTCCTGACTTTC
>TRBV6-1|-|TRBJ2-5|15
CASSEIRSGQETQYF
TGTGCCAGCAGTGAGATTAGGAGTGGGCAAGAGACCCAGTACTTC
>TRBV5-6|-|TRBJ1-1|13
CASSFQGEAEAFF
TGTGCCAGCAGCTTCCAGGGTGAGGCTGAAGCTTTCTTT
>TRBV2|-|TRBJ2-1|11
CASSKGYEQFF
TGTGCCAGCAGCAAGGGGTATGAGCAGTTCTTC
>TRBV19|TRBD2|TRBJ2-1|15
CASAPGTSGGNEQFF
TGTGCCAGCGCCCCCGGGACTAGCGGGGGGAATGAGCAGTTCTTC
>TRBV4-1|TRBD2|TRBJ2-2|19
CASSQRGLAGGQRVGELFF
TGCGCCAGCAGCCAAAGGGGACTAGCGGGGGGGCAAAGGGTCGGGGAGCTGTTTTTT
>TRBV19|TRBD2|TRBJ2-2|14
CASARGAHTGELFF
TGTGCCAGTGCGCGGGGGGCCCATACCGGGGAGCTGTTTTTT
>TRBV5-1|-|TRBJ1-2|13
CASSLDRNYGYTF
TGCGCCAGCAGCTTGGACCGGAACTATGGCTACACCTTC
>TRBV7-6|TRBD1|TRBJ2-1|16
CASSRVTGQGYNEQFF
TGTGCCAGCAGCCGCGTAACGGGACAGGGCTACAATGAGCAGTTCTTC
>TRBV7-9|-|TRBJ1-2|13
CASSLNGNYGYTF
TGTGCCAGCAGCTTAAACGGGAACTATGGCTACACCTTC
>TRBV11-3|-|TRBJ2-7|15
CASSLVGRGNEEQYF
TGTGCCAGCAGCTTAGTCGGGAGAGGGAATGAGGAGCAGTACTTC